The T cell receptor beta chain described here comes from a study of blood T cells in healthy people across ages (dated by TCRdb to 2013 to 2016). Regarding the research as a whole: Template switching captured roughly one uniquely barcoded TCR beta cDNA molecule per two T cells in model experiments. Using deep sequencing normalized with unique cDNA molecular identifiers, the study measured how TCR beta repertoire diversity changes with age. Four age groups were formed from the donors: young (average roughly 15 years), middle-aged (around 37), aged (more than 55) and long-lived (about 80). To avoid experimental bias, donors of different ages were randomly spread across the sequencing lanes. Two additional independent replicas of 1 million unique cDNA reads from the same blood draw were analyzed for two donors (one aged 18 to 30 and one aged 80 or older).

From its cysteine to its phenylalanine, the CDR3 spans 13 amino acids. Only the CDR3 DNA stays, 39 bases, in frame from base 1. V sheds 4 bases and J sheds 6 bases, leaving 11 bases between their ends. The CDR1 and CDR2 encoded by the germline V gene are MGHRA and YSYEKL. The full study reports these points: Total diversity estimates from one million sequenced T cells were considered lower bounds and underestimates. Because profiling used bulk unsorted PBMCs, naive and antigen-experienced compartments could not be compared conclusively. The CMV infection status of donors was not known, potentially confounding age-related changes in expanded clonotypes. Compared with the aged group, the long-lived group had more naive CD4+ T cells, fewer expanded clones and increased TCR diversity, a pattern suggesting age selection. There was a strong correlation between observed TCR beta diversity and the percentage of naive T cells measured by flow cytometry. As age increased, observed TCR beta diversity per million T cells dropped in a roughly linear way, and a significant reduction was already evident by age 40.

The donors were 40 or so Caucasian individuals from Russia, aged 6 to 90 years, who were systemically healthy. Ten milliliters of peripheral blood were drawn from each donor into EDTA-treated Vacutainer tubes. Ficoll-Paque density-gradient centrifugation was used to isolate PBMCs, with at least 6 million obtained per sample. Trizol reagent was used to extract total RNA from the PBMCs, yielding at least 6 micrograms per sample. For every donor, flow cytometry on a PBMC aliquot measured the percentage of naive CD45RAhigh/CD27high T cells. Details on this clonotype: Its antigen is not yet known. Within one base of it there is no much larger clone, and no base qualities were kept.

Receptor libraries were prepared by 5' RACE. These reads were obtained on an Illumina HiSeq 2500. The second PCR ran for about 6 to 12 cycles and used a J-beta primer mix along with a sample-barcoded 5' primer. A unique molecular identifier was introduced onto each TCR beta cDNA molecule by a template-switch 5' adaptor carrying 12 random nucleotides. Each sample yielded at least 3 million CDR3-containing paired-end reads. The Mint cDNA synthesis kit, primed by a TRBC-specific oligonucleotide, was used to synthesize first-strand cDNA from all RNA. All cDNA was treated with uracil-DNA glycosylase and then went through a first 18-cycle PCR with the universal primers M1SS and BC2_uni_R. The original pipeline was this. For normalization, 1 million high-quality reads, each with a distinct molecular identifier, were randomly selected from each sample. Reads with shared molecular identifiers were discarded instead of being binned into consensus sequences. MiTCR, run with a Q25 quality threshold and the strictest error-elimination algorithm, handled CDR3 identification, clonotype clustering and error correction. Lower-bound total TCR beta diversity was estimated with a nonparametric unseen species model using Euler transformation. TCRdb took the public reads, trimmed them with fastp at Q25, ran MiXCR for clone calling and kept in-frame beta chains. Rows merge per CDR3 protein into single entries with the most common DNA and genes. What appears here as the V and J calls and clone size reflects TCRdb's work, not the paper's. This sample has 1.5 million to 2 million distinct CDR3 sequences in its table, and roughly 28% of those were observed once. The ten biggest clones cover about 7.7% of the sample.

The origin of this receptor is a woman in her 30s in good health. Material: blood. The chain uses TRBV4-1 and TRBJ2-3, with no D gene named confidently. CDR3 sequence: CASSPIQADTQYF. In nucleotide form, the sequence is TGCGCCAGCAGCCCGATTCAGGCCGATACGCAGTATTTT.